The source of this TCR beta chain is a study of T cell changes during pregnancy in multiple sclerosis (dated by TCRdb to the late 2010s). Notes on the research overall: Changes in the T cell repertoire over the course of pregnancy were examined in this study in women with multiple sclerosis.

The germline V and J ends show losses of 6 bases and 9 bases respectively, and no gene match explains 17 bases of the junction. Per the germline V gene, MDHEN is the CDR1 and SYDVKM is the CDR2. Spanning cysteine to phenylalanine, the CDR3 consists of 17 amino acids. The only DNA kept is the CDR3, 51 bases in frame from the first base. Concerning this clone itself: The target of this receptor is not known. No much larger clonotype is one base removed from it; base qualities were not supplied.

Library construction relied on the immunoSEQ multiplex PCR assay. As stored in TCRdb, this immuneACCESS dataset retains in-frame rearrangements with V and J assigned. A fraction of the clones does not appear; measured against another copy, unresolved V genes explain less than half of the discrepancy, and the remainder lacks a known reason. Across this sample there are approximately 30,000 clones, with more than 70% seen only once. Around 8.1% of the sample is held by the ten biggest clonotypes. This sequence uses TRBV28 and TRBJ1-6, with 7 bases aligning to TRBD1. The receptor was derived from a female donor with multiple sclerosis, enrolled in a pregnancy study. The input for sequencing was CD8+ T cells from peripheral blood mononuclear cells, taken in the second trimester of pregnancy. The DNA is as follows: TGTGCCAGCAGCTCCCCTCCTGGGACAGACAGTAGTTCACCCCTCCACTTT. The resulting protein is CASSSPPGTDSSSPLHF.